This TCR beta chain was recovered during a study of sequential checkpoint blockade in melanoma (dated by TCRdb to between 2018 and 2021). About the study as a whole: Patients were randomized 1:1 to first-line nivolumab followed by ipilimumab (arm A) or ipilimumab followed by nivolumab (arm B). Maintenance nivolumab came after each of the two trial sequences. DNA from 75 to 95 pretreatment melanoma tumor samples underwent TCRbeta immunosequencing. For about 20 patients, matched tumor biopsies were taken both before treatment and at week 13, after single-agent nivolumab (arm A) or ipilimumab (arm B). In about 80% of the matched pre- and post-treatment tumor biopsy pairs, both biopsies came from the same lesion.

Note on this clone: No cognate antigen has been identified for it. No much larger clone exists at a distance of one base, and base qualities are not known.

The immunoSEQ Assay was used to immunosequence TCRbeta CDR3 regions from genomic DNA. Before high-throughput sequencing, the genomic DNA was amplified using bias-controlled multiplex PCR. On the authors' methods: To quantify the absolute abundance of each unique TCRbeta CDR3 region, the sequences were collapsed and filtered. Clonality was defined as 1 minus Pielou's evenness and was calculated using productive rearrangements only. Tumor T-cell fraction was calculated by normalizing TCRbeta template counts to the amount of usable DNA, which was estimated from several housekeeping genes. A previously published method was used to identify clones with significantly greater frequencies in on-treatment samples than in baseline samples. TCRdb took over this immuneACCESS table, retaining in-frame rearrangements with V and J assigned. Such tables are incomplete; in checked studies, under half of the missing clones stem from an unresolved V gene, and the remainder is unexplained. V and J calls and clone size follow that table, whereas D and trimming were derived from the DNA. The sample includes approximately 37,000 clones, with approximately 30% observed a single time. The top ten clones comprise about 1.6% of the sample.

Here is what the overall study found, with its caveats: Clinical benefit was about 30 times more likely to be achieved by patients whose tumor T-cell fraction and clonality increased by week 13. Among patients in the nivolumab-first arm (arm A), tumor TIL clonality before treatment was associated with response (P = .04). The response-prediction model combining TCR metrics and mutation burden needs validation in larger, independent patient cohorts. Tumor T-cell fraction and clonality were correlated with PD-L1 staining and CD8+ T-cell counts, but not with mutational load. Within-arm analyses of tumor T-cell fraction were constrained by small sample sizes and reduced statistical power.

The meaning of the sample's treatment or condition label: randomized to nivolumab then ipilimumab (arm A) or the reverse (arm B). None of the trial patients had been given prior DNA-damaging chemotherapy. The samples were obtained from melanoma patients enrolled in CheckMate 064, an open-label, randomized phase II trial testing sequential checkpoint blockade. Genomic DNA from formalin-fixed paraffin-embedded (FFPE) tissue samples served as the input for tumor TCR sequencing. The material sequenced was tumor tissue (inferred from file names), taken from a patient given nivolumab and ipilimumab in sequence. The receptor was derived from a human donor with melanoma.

The nucleotide sequence reads TGCAGCGGTTACAGGGAGAGCTCCTACAATGAGCAGTTCTTC. Its translation is CSGYRESSYNEQFF. The chain joins TRBV29-1 to TRBJ2-1, and the D gene may be TRBD1, 6 bases matching. A distance of 13 bases separates the germline ends of V and J, which lose 7 bases and 0 bases respectively. The CDR3 has 14 amino acids, counting the end cysteine and phenylalanine. Only the CDR3 portion is preserved as DNA: 42 bases, with reading frame beginning at the first base. Looking up the germline V gene yields CDR1 SQVTM and CDR2 ANQGSEA.